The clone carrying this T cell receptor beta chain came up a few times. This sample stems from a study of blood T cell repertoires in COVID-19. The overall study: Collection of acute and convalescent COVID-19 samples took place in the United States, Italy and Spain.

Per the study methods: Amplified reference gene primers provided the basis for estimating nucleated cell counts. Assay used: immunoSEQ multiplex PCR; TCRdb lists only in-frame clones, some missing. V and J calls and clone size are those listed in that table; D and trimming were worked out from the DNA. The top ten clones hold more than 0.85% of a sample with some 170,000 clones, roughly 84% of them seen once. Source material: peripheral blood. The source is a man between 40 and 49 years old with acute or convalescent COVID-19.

The CDR3 is CASSFSTGGEQYF. CDR3 in DNA: TGTGCCAGCAGCTTCTCAACAGGGGGCGAGCAGTACTTC. This chain connects TRBV7-9 to TRBJ2-7; 8 nucleotides agree with TRBD1. The CDR3 runs to 13 residues. CDR1 and CDR2 from the germline V gene are SEHNR and FQNEAQ (reference sequence). Unmatched junction bases numbered 4, after V lost 3 bases and J lost 6 bases.